This entry describes one T cell receptor beta chain. The sample is drawn from a study of blood T cell repertoires in COVID-19. The repertoire was sequenced with immunoSEQ multiplex PCR; TCRdb's copy has only in-frame clones and lacks some. The sample records approximately 380,000 clones, roughly 85% being singletons. The CDR3 totals 14 residues. V was clipped by 4 bases and J by 11 bases; unmatched bases: 10. From germline, CDR1 is LNHDA and CDR2 SQIVND (reference sequence). Sequencing used peripheral blood. This TCR was recovered from a woman younger than 35 with acute or convalescent COVID-19. V and J are TRBV19 and TRBJ1-5; the match to TRBD1 covers 8 bases. The CDR3 bases are TGTGCCAGTAGTAGGCAGGGGGCACGAGAGTCCCAGCATTTT. Its translation is CASSRQGARESQHF.